The clone carrying this TCR beta chain occurred once. Its antigen is unidentified. The sample is drawn from a study of T cells in Graves' hyperthyroidism and ophthalmopathy. Amplified regions were TCR beta CDR3 sequences from RNA transcripts. First-round RT-PCR of the TCR CDR3 relied on the HTBI primer set. TCRdb re-analysed the multiplex PCR reads in MiXCR, keeping a single row per CDR3 protein. The profile covers roughly 180,000 distinct CDR3 sequences, with less than 10% appearing a single time and 22% taken by the ten largest. CDR1 is MGHRA and CDR2 is YSYEKL in the germline V gene. The ends were cut back, 3 bases at V and 5 bases at J, with 16 bases in the middle. The CDR3 covers 15 residues. Points from the study as a whole: Ophthalmopathy was identified by the model a median 6.5 months ahead of onset.

This TCR derives from a woman aged 18 to 35 with Graves' hyperthyroidism that later progressed to Graves' ophthalmopathy. V is TRBV4-1 and J is TRBJ1-1; D perhaps matches TRBD1 (6 bases). The sequencing input was blood. In DNA, the CDR3 is TGCGCCAGCAGCCACCCCCTGGGGGGGCGAACTGAAGCTTTCTTT. As protein: CASSHPLGGRTEAFF.